This T cell receptor (beta chain) comes out of a study of tumor-infiltrating lymphocytes in primary liver carcinoma. TCR beta cDNA was prepared out of approximately 500 ng total RNA by means of a constant-region primer. Three nested multiplex PCR rounds, a slightly modified ARM-PCR method, built the TCR beta libraries. Both of the initial two PCR rounds ran for roughly 10 cycles and employed TRBV1-TRBV30 forward primers alongside a C-beta reverse primer. TCRdb re-derived calls from the multiplex PCR reads in MiXCR, one entry per CDR3 protein. Altogether roughly 25,000 distinct CDR3 sequences are present, 60% to 85% being singletons, with the ten largest covering about half. Total RNA and DNA came together from about 21-30 mg of bulk tissue without cell sorting. With chronic HBV infection, the patients were also treatment-naive. This clonotype is labeled medium-sized. V shed 6 bases and J shed 3 bases, with 11 bases lying between them. This CDR3 spans 14 amino acids. Germline CDR1 reads MNHNS; CDR2 reads SASEGT.

Material for sequencing was liver tumor tissue from sampling region 3. Subset described: tumor region T3, left-lateral pole. The chain uses TRBV6-1 and TRBJ2-2; a possible D gene is TRBD2 (6 bases). This receptor was identified in a man aged 40-50 years with primary liver carcinoma and hepatitis B virus infection. The CDR3 DNA follows: TGTGCCAGCAGGGGGACTGGGGACACCGGGGAGCTGTTTTTT. Protein product: CASRGTGDTGELFF.